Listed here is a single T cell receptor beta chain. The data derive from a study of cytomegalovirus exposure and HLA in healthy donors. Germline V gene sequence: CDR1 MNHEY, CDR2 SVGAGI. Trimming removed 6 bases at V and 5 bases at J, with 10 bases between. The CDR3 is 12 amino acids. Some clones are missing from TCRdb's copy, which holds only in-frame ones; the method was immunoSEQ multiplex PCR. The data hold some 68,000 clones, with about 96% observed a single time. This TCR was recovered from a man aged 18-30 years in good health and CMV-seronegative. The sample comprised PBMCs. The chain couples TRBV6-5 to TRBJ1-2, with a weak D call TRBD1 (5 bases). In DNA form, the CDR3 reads TGTGCCAGCAGCGGGACTTCTTATGGCTACACCTTC. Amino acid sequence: CASSGTSYGYTF.